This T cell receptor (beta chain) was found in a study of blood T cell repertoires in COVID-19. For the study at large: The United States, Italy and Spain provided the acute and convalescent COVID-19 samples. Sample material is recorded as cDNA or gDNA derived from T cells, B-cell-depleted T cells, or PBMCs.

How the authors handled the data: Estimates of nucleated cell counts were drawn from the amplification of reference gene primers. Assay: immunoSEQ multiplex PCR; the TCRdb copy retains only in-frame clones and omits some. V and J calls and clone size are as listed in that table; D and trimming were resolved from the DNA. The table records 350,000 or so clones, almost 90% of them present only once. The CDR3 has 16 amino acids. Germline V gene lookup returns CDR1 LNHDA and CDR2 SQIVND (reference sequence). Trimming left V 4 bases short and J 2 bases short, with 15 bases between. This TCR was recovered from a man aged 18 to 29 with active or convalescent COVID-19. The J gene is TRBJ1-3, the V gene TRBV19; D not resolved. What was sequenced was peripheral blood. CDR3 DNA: TGTGCCAGTAGTAGCGGAGAACTCGGAACTGGAAACACCATATATTTT. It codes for CASSSGELGTGNTIYF.